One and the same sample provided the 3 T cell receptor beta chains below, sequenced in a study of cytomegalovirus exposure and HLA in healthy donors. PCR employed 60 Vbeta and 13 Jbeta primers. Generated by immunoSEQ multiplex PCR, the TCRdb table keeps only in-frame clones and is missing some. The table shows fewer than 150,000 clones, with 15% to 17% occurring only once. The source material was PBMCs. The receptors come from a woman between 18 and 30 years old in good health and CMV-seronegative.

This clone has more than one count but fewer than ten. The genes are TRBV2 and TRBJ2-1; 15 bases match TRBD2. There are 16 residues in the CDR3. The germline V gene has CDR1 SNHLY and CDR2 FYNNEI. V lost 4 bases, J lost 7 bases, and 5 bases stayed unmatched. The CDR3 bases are TGTGCCAGCAGTGGCCGGACTAGCGGGGGGGGAAATGAGCAGTTCTTC. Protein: CASSGRTSGGGNEQFF.

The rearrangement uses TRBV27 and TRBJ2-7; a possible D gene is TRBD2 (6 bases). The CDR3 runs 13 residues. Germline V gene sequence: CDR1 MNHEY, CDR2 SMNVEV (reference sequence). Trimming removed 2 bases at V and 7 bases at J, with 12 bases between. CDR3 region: CASSLGEAGEQYF. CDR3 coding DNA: TGTGCCAGCAGTTTAGGGGAGGCTGGGGAGCAGTACTTC.

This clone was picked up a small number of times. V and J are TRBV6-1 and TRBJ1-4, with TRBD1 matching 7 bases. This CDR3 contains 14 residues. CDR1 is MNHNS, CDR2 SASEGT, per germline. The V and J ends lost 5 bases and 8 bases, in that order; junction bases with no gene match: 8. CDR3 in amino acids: CASSTGQYGEKLFF. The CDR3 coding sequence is TGTGCCAGCAGTACGGGACAGTACGGCGAAAAACTGTTTTTT.